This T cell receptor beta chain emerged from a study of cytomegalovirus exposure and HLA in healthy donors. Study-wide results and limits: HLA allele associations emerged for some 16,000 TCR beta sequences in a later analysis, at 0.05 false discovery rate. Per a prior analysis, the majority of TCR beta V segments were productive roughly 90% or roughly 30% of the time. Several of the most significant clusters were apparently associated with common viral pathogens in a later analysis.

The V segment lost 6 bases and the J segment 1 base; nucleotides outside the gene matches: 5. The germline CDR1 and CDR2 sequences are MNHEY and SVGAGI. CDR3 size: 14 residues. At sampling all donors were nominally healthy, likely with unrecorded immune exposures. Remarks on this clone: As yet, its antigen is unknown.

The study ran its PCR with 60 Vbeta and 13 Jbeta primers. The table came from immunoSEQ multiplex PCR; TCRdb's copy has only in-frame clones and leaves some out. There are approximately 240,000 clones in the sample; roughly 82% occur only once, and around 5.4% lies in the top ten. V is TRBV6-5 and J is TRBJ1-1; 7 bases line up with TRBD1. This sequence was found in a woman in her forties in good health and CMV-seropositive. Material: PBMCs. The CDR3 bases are TGTGCCAGCAGGCCGGGACAGAGGAACACTGAAGCTTTCTTT. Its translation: CASRPGQRNTEAFF.